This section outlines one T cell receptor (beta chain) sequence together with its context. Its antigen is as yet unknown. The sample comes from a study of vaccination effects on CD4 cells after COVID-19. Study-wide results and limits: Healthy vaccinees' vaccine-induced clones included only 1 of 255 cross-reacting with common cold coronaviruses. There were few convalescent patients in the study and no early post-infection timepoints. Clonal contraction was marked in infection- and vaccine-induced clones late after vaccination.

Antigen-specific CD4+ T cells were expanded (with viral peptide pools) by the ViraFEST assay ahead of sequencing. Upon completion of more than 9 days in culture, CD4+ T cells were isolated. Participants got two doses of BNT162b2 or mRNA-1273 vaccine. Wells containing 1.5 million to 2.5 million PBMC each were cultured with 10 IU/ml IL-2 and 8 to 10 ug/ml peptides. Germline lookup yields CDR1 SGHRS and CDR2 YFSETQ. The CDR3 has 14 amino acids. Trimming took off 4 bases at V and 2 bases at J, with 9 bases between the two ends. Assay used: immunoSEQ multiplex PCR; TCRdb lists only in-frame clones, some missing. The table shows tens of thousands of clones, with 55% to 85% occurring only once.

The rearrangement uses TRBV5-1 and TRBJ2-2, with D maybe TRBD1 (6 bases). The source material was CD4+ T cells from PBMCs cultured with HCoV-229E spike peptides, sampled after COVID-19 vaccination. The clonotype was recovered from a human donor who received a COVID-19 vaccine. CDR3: CASSRTVNTGELFF. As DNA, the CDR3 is TGCGCCAGCAGCCGGACAGTTAACACCGGGGAGCTGTTTTTT. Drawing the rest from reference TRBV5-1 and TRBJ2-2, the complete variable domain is KAGVTQTPRYLIKTRGQQVTLSCSPISGHRSVSWYQQTPGQGLQFLFEYFSETQRNKGNFPGRFSGRQFSNSRSEMNVSTLELGDSALYLCASSRTVNTGELFFGEGSRLTVL.